This is a list of T cell receptor beta chains from one sample in a study of T-cell reconstitution after alpha-beta-depleted transplantation in children. In TCRdb, the PCR reads were re-called with MiXCR into one record per CDR3 protein. The table has about 830,000 distinct CDR3 sequences, roughly 15% seen once; the top ten hold approximately 5%. The sample was PBMCs, mostly from graft donor cells, taken 360 days after TCRalphabeta/CD19-depleted stem cell transplant. The receptors here all came from a male patient aged 5 to 17 who had a stem cell transplant for acute lymphoblastic leukemia, so the T cells may come from the graft donor. CDR3s include the opening cysteine and the closing phenylalanine or tryptophan. A D gene is named only where the DNA matches it firmly. Size is stated for part of the rows, as once, few or many counts, or as a class when the clone is expanded.

TRBJ1-1 | TRBV29-1 | - | 13 | once | CSVGSGPGTEAFF | TGCAGCGTTGGGTCGGGGCCTGGCACTGAAGCTTTCTTT
TRBJ2-7 | TRBV3-1 | TRBD1 | 13 | - | CASSRQGGHEQYF | TGTGCCAGCAGCCGACAGGGTGGCCACGAGCAGTACTTC
TRBJ2-4 | TRBV3-1 | TRBD1 | 19 | few | CASSQDRQGVISAKNIQYF | TGTGCCAGCAGCCAAGATCGGCAGGGGGTTATTTCGGCCAAAAACATTCAGTACTTC
TRBJ2-1 | TRBV12-3/TRBV12-4 | - | 15 | - | CASSFSQGPYNEQFF | TGTGCCAGCAGTTTTAGTCAGGGGCCCTACAATGAGCAGTTCTTC
TRBJ2-1 | TRBV28 | TRBD2 | 15 | few | CASSLRLAAGNEQFF | TGTGCCAGCAGTTTAAGACTAGCGGCAGGCAATGAGCAGTTCTTC
TRBJ2-3 | TRBV5-1 | TRBD1 | 15 | - | CASSRRTGETDTQYF | TGCGCCAGCAGCCGTAGGACAGGAGAGACAGATACGCAGTATTTT
TRBJ2-1 | TRBV5-1 | TRBD2 | 17 | few | CASSRRGGRRSYNEQFF | TGCGCCAGCAGCCGTAGGGGCGGGAGGAGGTCCTACAATGAGCAGTTCTTC
TRBJ2-3 | TRBV3-1 | TRBD2 | 17 | few | CASSPPLAGGQQDTQYF | TGTGCCAGCAGCCCACCACTAGCGGGAGGCCAACAAGATACGCAGTATTTT
TRBJ1-2 | TRBV29-1 | - | 13 | - | CSVGAGDNYGYTF | TGCAGCGTAGGGGCAGGGGATAACTATGGCTACACCTTC
TRBJ1-1 | TRBV13 | - | 12 | - | CASTLMNTEAFF | TGTGCCAGCACGCTCATGAACACTGAAGCTTTCTTT
TRBJ2-2 | TRBV2 | TRBD2 | 18 | - | CASKVYPAGRSFTGELFF | TGTGCCAGCAAGGTGTATCCCGCCGGGAGGTCGTTCACCGGGGAGCTGTTTTTT
TRBJ1-1 | TRBV7-9 | TRBD1 | 14 | many | CASSLGGGGTEAFF | TGTGCCAGCAGTTTGGGAGGGGGCGGTACTGAAGCTTTCTTT
TRBJ2-1 | TRBV14 | - | 15 | - | CASSGHLVLYNEQFF | TGTGCCAGCAGCGGCCATCTGGTTCTCTACAATGAGCAGTTCTTC
TRBJ2-7 | TRBV9 | - | 14 | many | CASSGGSSSYEQYF | TGTGCCAGCAGCGGTGGTAGCAGTTCCTACGAGCAGTACTTC
TRBJ2-7 | TRBV11-1 | - | 15 | - | CASSLPAGDIYEQYF | TGTGCCAGCAGCTTACCCGCTGGGGATATTTACGAGCAGTACTTC
TRBJ2-7 | TRBV5-1 | TRBD1 | 15 | - | CASTPVPTGGSEQYF | TGCGCCAGCACACCCGTACCGACAGGGGGCTCCGAGCAGTACTTC
TRBJ2-3 | TRBV20-1 | TRBD2 | 18 | few | CSASNRGLAGAMSDTQYF | TGCAGTGCTAGCAACAGGGGACTAGCGGGAGCTATGTCAGATACGCAGTATTTT
TRBJ1-1 | TRBV30 | TRBD1 | 18 | - | CAWSVRFGWGQVNTEAFF | TGTGCCTGGAGTGTGAGGTTTGGGTGGGGACAGGTTAACACTGAAGCTTTCTTT
TRBJ2-3 | TRBV11-2 | TRBD2 | 18 | - | CASSPGIIAGGPGDTQYF | TGTGCCAGCAGCCCCGGGATAATAGCGGGAGGGCCAGGTGATACGCAGTATTTT
TRBJ1-5 | TRBV5-1 | TRBD1 | 15 | once | CASSLEGQPDQPQHF | TGCGCCAGCAGCTTGGAGGGACAGCCCGATCAGCCCCAGCATTTT
TRBJ2-1 | TRBV9 | - | 17 | - | CASSAQSGLRGYNEQFF | TGTGCCAGCAGCGCCCAATCCGGGCTCCGGGGCTACAATGAGCAGTTCTTC
TRBJ1-5 | TRBV20-1 | - | 14 | - | CSATGVKSNQPQHF | TGCAGTGCTACAGGGGTTAAGAGCAATCAGCCCCAGCATTTT